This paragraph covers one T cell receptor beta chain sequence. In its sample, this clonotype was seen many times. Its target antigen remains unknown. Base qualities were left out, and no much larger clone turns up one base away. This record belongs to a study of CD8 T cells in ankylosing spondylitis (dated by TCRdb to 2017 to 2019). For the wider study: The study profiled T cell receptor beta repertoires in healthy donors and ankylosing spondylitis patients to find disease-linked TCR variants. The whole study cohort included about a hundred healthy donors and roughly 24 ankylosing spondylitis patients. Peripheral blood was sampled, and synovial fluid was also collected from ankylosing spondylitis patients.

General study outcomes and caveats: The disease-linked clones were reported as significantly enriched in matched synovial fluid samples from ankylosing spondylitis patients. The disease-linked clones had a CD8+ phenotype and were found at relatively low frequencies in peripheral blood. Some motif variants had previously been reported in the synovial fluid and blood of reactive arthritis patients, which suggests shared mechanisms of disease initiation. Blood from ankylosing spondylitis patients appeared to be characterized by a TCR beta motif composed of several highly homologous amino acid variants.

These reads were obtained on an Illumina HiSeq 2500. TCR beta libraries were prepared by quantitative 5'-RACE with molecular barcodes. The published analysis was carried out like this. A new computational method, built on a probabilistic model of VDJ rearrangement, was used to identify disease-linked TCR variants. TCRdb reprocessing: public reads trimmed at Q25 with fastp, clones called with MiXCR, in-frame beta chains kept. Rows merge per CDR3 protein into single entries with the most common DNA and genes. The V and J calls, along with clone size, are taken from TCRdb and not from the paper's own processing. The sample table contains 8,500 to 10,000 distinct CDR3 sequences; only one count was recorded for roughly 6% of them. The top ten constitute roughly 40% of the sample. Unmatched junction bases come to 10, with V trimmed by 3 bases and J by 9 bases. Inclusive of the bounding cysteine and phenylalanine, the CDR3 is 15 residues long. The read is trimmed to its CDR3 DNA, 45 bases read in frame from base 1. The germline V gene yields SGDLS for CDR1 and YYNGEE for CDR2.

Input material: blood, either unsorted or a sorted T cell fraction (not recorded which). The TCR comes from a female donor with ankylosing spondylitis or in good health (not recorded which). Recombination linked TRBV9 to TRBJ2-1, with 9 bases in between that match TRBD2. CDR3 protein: CASSAGTSIFSEQFF. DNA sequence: TGTGCCAGCAGCGCCGGGACTAGCATTTTTTCTGAGCAGTTCTTC. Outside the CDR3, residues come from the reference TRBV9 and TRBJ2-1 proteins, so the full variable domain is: DSGVTQTPKHLITATGQRVTLRCSPRSGDLSVYWYQQSLDQGLQFLIQYYNGEERAKGNILERFSAQQFPDLHSELNLSSLELGDSALYFCASSAGTSIFSEQFFGPGTRLTVL.